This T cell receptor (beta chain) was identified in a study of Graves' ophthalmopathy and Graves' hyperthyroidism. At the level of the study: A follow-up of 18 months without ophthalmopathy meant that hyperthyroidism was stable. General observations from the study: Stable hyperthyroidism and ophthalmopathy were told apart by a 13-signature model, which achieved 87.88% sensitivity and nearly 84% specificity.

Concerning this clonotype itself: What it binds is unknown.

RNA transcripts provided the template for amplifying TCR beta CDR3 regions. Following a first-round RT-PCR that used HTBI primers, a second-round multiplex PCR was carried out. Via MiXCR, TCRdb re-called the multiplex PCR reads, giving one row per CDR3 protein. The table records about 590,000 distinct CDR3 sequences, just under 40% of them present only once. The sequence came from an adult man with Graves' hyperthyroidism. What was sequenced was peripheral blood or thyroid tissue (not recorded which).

CDR3 sequence reads: CASSFLGDEQFF. The CDR3 DNA is TGCGCCAGCAGCTTTCTCGGAGATGAGCAGTTCTTC. The rearrangement links TRBV5-1 to TRBJ2-1, with unresolved D. The CDR3 runs 12 residues. Germline CDR1 is SGHRS and CDR2 is YFSETQ. V lost 2 bases, J lost 8 bases, and 8 bases lay in between. The variable domain in full, completed from reference TRBV5-1 and TRBJ2-1, reads KAGVTQTPRYLIKTRGQQVTLSCSPISGHRSVSWYQQTPGQGLQFLFEYFSETQRNKGNFPGRFSGRQFSNSRSEMNVSTLELGDSALYLCASSFLGDEQFFGPGTRLTVL.